A single sample is the source of the 23 T cell receptor beta chains below, sequenced in a study of blood T cell repertoires in COVID-19. Some clones are missing from TCRdb's copy, which holds only in-frame ones; the method was immunoSEQ multiplex PCR. The repertoire holds about 190,000 clones, with roughly 84% as singletons. The specimen was peripheral blood. The receptors were sampled from a woman in her forties who had recovered from COVID-19.

This chain links TRBV5-1 with TRBJ2-7; D gene uncertain. Deletions cut 0 bases from V and 1 base from J, with 8 bases between. CDR3 size: 14 residues. The germline CDR1 and CDR2 sequences are SGHRS and YFSETQ. CDR3 amino acids: CASSLAPASYEQYF. As DNA, the CDR3 is TGCGCCAGCAGCTTGGCCCCTGCGTCCTACGAGCAGTACTTC.

The chain employs TRBV6-1 and TRBJ1-2, with 9 positions matching TRBD1. Germline V gives CDR1 MNHNS, CDR2 SASEGT. Trimming took 3 bases from V and 5 from J; bases not matched to a gene: 7. The CDR3 has 15 amino acids. The DNA of the CDR3 is TGTGCCAGCAGTGACGGGACAGGGTCTTATTATGGCTACACCTTC. As protein: CASSDGTGSYYGYTF.

The chain is built from TRBV10-3 and TRBJ1-2; 10 nucleotides line up with TRBD1. CDR1 ENHRY and CDR2 SYGVKD come from the germline V gene. The CDR3 covers 15 residues. The V and J ends lost 10 bases and 0 bases, in that order; junction bases with no gene match: 8. The chain's CDR3 is CATRDRGGSNYGYTF. The DNA for the CDR3 is TGTGCCACCCGGGACAGGGGAGGGTCTAACTATGGCTACACCTTC.

This rearrangement joins TRBV30 to TRBJ1-3; the match to TRBD1 covers 9 bases. V trimming: 8 bases; J trimming: 4 bases; junction bases outside the gene matches: 9. This CDR3 region has 14 residues. Germline CDR1 is GTSNPN and CDR2 is SVGIG (reference sequence). CDR3 nucleotide sequence: TGTGCCGTGGCAAACAGGGGGCCGGGAAACACCATATATTTT. This codes for CAVANRGPGNTIYF.

This chain connects TRBV27 to TRBJ2-2, with TRBD1 matching 7 bases. Germline-derived CDR1 and CDR2 are MNHEY and SMNVEV (reference sequence). V lost 4 bases and J lost 0; bases outside the gene matches: 5. The CDR3 runs to 16 residues. The CDR3, as DNA: TGTGCCAGCAGTTCAGGGACAGTCGCGAACACCGGGGAGCTGTTTTTT. Translated: CASSSGTVANTGELFF.

This clone was recorded only once. V gene TRBV28 combines with J gene TRBJ2-7; a weak D match, TRBD1 (5 bases). Germline V gene data show CDR1 as MDHEN and CDR2 as SYDVKM. The CDR3 consists of 15 residues. Trimming removed 0 bases from V and 2 bases from J, with 11 bases in between. The CDR3 DNA sequence: TGTGCCAGCAGTTTATGGCAAAAGGGGACCTACGAGCAGTACTTC. Residues: CASSLWQKGTYEQYF.

This rearrangement joins TRBV6-5 to TRBJ2-1; D is unresolved. The CDR3 covers 14 residues. Trimming took off 5 bases at V and 2 bases at J, with 10 bases between the two ends. Germline V gives CDR1 MNHEY, CDR2 SVGAGI. CDR3: CASSRVPTYNEQFF. CDR3 coding DNA: TGTGCCAGCAGTAGAGTCCCTACCTACAATGAGCAGTTCTTC.

This clone showed up just once. This sequence joins TRBV28 and TRBJ1-6; D may be TRBD1 (5 bases). V gave up 7 bases and J gave up 9 bases, with 16 bases separating them. Germline V lookup: CDR1 MDHEN, CDR2 SYDVKM. This CDR3 has 14 amino acids. The CDR3 reads CASIARPGGSPLHF. CDR3 nucleotide sequence: TGTGCCAGCATCGCACGCCCCGGGGGTTCACCCCTCCACTTT.

The V and J genes are TRBV28 and TRBJ2-7; 9 nucleotides agree with TRBD2. The CDR3 totals 16 residues. The trim removed 1 base at V and 6 bases at J, leaving 10 bases unmatched. Germline V gene lookup returns CDR1 MDHEN and CDR2 SYDVKM. The CDR3 is CASSLSGGRAHGEQYF. In nucleotides, the CDR3 is TGTGCCAGCAGTTTATCAGGCGGGAGGGCCCATGGCGAGCAGTACTTC.

This chain uses TRBV6-6 with TRBJ2-7; 8 nucleotides match TRBD1. CDR3 length: 15 residues. The V segment lost 2 bases and the J segment 6 bases; nucleotides outside the gene matches: 9. CDR1 and CDR2 (germline): MNHNY, SVGAGI (reference sequence). CDR3 sequence: CASSYRTGGDSEQYF. The DNA for the CDR3 is TGTGCCAGCAGTTACCGAACAGGGGGAGATAGCGAGCAGTACTTC.

The rearrangement links TRBV9 to TRBJ1-1, with D possibly matching TRBD1 (6 bases). The CDR3 spans 14 residues. The V and J ends lost 0 bases and 4 bases respectively, with 10 bases between them. CDR1 and CDR2 from the germline V gene are SGDLS and YYNGEE. The CDR3 sequence: CASSVEGVGTEAFF. As DNA, the CDR3 is TGTGCCAGCAGCGTAGAGGGGGTCGGCACTGAAGCTTTCTTT.

The CDR3 here is CASSFGTGSDTEAFF. CDR3 DNA: TGTGCCAGCAGTTTCGGGACAGGGTCGGACACTGAAGCTTTCTTT. This chain links TRBV6-2 or TRBV6-3 with TRBJ1-1, with 9 bases identical to TRBD1. Germline assignment: CDR1 MNHEY and CDR2 SVGEGT. There are 15 residues in the CDR3. The V and J ends lost 4 bases and 3 bases, in that order; junction bases with no gene match: 6.

Written as DNA, the CDR3 is TGTGCCAGCAGCGCCAGGACAGGGAACACTGAAGCTTTCTTT. It specifies CASSARTGNTEAFF. The chain couples TRBV11-1 to TRBJ1-1, with 7 nucleotides matching TRBD1. V lost 5 bases to trimming and J lost 1 base; unmatched junction nucleotides: 4. The V gene's germline CDR1 is SGHAT and CDR2 FQDESV (reference sequence). The CDR3 runs to 14 residues.

This clone was seen just once. This sequence joins TRBV30 and TRBJ2-2; D is possibly TRBD1 (5 bases). Trimming left V 5 bases short and J 5 bases short, with 12 bases between. Germline V gene sequence: CDR1 GTSNPN, CDR2 SVGIG (reference sequence). CDR3 size: 13 residues. The CDR3 DNA reads as TGTGCCTGGCGAATGGGGCCGACCGGGGAGCTGTTTTTT. Its protein product is CAWRMGPTGELFF.

The CDR3 DNA sequence: TGCAGCGTTGACGGGACTAGCTCGGAGGGGATATACGAGCAGTACTTC. Its protein is CSVDGTSSEGIYEQYF. The V gene is TRBV29-1, the J gene TRBJ2-7, with 9 bases lining up with TRBD2. In germline, CDR1 is SQVTM, CDR2 ANQGSEA. This CDR3 is 16 amino acids long. The V segment lost 3 bases and the J segment 4 bases; nucleotides outside the gene matches: 13.

This clone was counted a single time. This CDR3 reads CASSVWVLAGDETGELFF. For the CDR3, the DNA is TGTGCCAGCAGCGTCTGGGTCCTAGCGGGAGATGAGACCGGGGAGCTGTTTTTT. The rearrangement uses TRBV9 and TRBJ2-2, with 10 positions matching TRBD2. The CDR3 is 18 residues long. Germline loops: CDR1 SGDLS, CDR2 YYNGEE. Unmatched junction bases numbered 12, after V lost 2 bases and J lost 5 bases.

Notes on this clone: In the same sample, other DNA sequences code for this CDR3. V gene TRBV11-2 combines with J gene TRBJ1-6; 7 bases agree with TRBD1. Germline V gene lookup returns CDR1 SGHAT and CDR2 FQNNGV. The J segment lost 7 bases and the V segment lost 1 base, leaving 4 bases of the junction unmatched. The CDR3 runs to 15 residues. For the CDR3, the DNA is TGTGCCAGCAGCTTAGGGAACAGGGGAAATTCACCCCTCCACTTT. It is translated as CASSLGNRGNSPLHF.

The gene calls are TRBV7-2 and TRBJ1-1, with 8 bases aligning to TRBD1. Germline values: CDR1 SGHTA, CDR2 FQGNSA. The CDR3 covers 15 residues. Trimming cost V 7 bases and J 8 bases; bases outside gene matches: 15. The CDR3 DNA sequence: TGTGCCAGCAAATACCCCGACAGGGGAACCCTAGAAGCTTTCTTT. It codes for CASKYPDRGTLEAFF.

The chain recombines TRBV19 with TRBJ2-6; 8 bases match TRBD1. After removal of 4 bases from V and 1 base from J, the junction contained 3 bases not matched to a gene. Per the germline V gene, CDR1 is LNHDA and CDR2 is SQIVND (reference sequence). The CDR3 contains 16 residues. CDR3 sequence (DNA): TGTGCCAGTAGTACGACAGGGGAATCTGGGGCCAACGTCCTGACTTTC. It encodes CASSTTGESGANVLTF.

The chain employs TRBV3-1 (or the pseudogene TRBV3-2) and TRBJ1-2, with TRBD1 matching over 8 bases. V dropped 2 bases and J dropped 4; count of bases not matched to a gene: 6. The CDR3 contains 15 residues. Germline V gives CDR1 LGHDT, CDR2 YNNKEL (reference sequence). The CDR3 region has the DNA TGTGCCAGCAGCCAACTCGCAGGGGGCCTCTATGGCTACACCTTC. It codes for CASSQLAGGLYGYTF.

V gene TRBV6-6 combines with J gene TRBJ2-5; TRBD1 matches at 9 bases. The ends lost 5 bases at V and 5 bases at J; junction bases unmatched: 6. This CDR3 spans 14 amino acids. Looked up from germline, CDR1 is MNHNY and CDR2 is SVGAGI (reference sequence). The CDR3 bases are TGTGCCAGCAGTGGACAGGGGTTGATGGAGACCCAGTACTTC. The encoded protein is CASSGQGLMETQYF.

This rearrangement joins TRBV11-2 to TRBJ2-2, with D unresolved. Germline V gene sequence: CDR1 SGHAT, CDR2 FQNNGV. The V end lost 1 base, the J end lost 1 base, and 4 bases lay between the germline ends. The CDR3 runs to 14 residues. The CDR3 coding sequence is TGTGCCAGCAGCTTAGGACAGAACACCGGGGAGCTGTTTTTT. This translates into CASSLGQNTGELFF.

The rearrangement links TRBV19 to TRBJ2-4, with TRBD1 matching over 10 bases. The germline CDR1 and CDR2 sequences are LNHDA and SQIVND (reference sequence). V shed 2 bases and J 7 bases; nucleotides not matched to a gene: 2. The CDR3 consists of 14 residues. The CDR3 sequence is CASSIPGQGNIQYF. The CDR3 DNA follows: TGTGCCAGTAGTATACCGGGACAGGGGAACATTCAGTACTTC.